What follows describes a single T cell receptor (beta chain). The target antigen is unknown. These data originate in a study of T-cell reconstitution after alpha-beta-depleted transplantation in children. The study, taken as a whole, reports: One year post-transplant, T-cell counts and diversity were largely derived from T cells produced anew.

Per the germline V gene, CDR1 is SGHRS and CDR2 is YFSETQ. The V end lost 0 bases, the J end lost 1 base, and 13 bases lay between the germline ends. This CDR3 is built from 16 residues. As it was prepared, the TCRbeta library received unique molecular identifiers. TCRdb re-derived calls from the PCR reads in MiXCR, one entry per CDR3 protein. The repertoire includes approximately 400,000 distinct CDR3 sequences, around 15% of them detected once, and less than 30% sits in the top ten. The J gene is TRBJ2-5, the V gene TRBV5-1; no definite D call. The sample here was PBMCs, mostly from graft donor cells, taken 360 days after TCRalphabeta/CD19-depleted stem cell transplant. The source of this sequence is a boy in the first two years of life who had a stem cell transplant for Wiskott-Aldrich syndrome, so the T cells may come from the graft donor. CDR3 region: CASSLGGAAPQETQYF. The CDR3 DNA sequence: TGCGCCAGCAGCTTGGGTGGTGCGGCACCCCAAGAGACCCAGTACTTC. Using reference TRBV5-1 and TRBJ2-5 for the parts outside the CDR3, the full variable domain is KAGVTQTPRYLIKTRGQQVTLSCSPISGHRSVSWYQQTPGQGLQFLFEYFSETQRNKGNFPGRFSGRQFSNSRSEMNVSTLELGDSALYLCASSLGGAAPQETQYFGPGTRLLVL.